The 14 T cell receptor beta chains in this list originate from one sample, sequenced in a study of PD-1 blockade in classical Hodgkin lymphoma (dated by TCRdb to between 2020 and 2021). The library was obtained by the immunoSEQ multiplex PCR assay. TCRdb mirrors the immuneACCESS table, restricted to in-frame sequences. Some clones are absent from its copies; in checked studies, under half trace to an unresolved V gene, and the reason for the others is unknown. A total of roughly 12,000 clones appear in this sample, roughly four fifths of them only once. About a third of the sample goes to the ten largest clones. Interpreted using the paper, the time point label stands for: cycle 1 day 1 (C1D1), immediately before nivolumab initiation. All trial patients had relapsed after autologous stem cell transplantation, with cohorts A, B and C differing in prior brentuximab vedotin exposure. This sample comprised peripheral blood mononuclear cells (PBMCs), obtained at baseline. The source is a human donor with classical Hodgkin lymphoma.

CDR3 nucleotides: TGCGCCAGCACCCGCGGGGGGCCGGGGGACGGGGAGCTGTTTTTT. It encodes CASTRGGPGDGELFF. The chain recombines TRBV5-1 with TRBJ2-2; TRBD2 agrees at 8 bases. Germline V gene data show CDR1 as SGHRS and CDR2 as YFSETQ. The trim removed 6 bases at V and 7 bases at J, leaving 11 bases unmatched. The CDR3 has 15 amino acids.

A few counts support this clone. Distinct nucleotide sequences in the sample also encode this CDR3. The chain links TRBV30 to TRBJ1-4; D perhaps matches TRBD1 (5 bases). The germline gives CDR1 GTSNPN, CDR2 SVGIG (reference sequence). V was trimmed by 7 bases and J by 8 bases, leaving 29 bases between them. The CDR3 spans 17 residues. The CDR3 loop is CASAGRGGEVKGEKLFF. For the CDR3, the DNA is TGTGCCTCTGCGGGCCGGGGGGGGGAGGTTAAAGGAGAAAAACTGTTTTTT.

V gene TRBV30 combines with J gene TRBJ1-4; 7 nucleotides line up with TRBD1. Germline-derived CDR1 and CDR2 are GTSNPN and SVGIG (reference sequence). The CDR3 has 13 amino acids. The ends lost 3 bases at V and 8 bases at J; junction bases unmatched: 6. The CDR3 loop reads CAWRRQGVEKLFF. For the CDR3, the DNA is TGTGCCTGGAGACGGCAGGGGGTCGAAAAACTGTTTTTT.

The chain employs TRBV10-1 and TRBJ1-6; 9 bases match TRBD1. The CDR3 is 13 amino acids. The V gene end was trimmed by 11 bases and the J gene end by 10 bases; junction bases not matched to a gene: 9. Germline CDR1 and CDR2: WNHNN and SYGVQD (reference sequence). In nucleotides, the CDR3 is TGCGCCCGAGACAGGGGGGACTTATCACCCCTCCACTTT. Translating gives CARDRGDLSPLHF.

This clone has more than one count but fewer than ten. The chain has TRBV7-9 and TRBJ2-1; tentatively, D is TRBD1 or TRBD2 (5 bases each). The CDR3 is made up of 15 amino acids. Looked up from germline, CDR1 is SEHNR and CDR2 is FQNEAQ (reference sequence). With 7 bases removed from V and 0 bases from J, the gap between germline ends came to 13 bases. CDR3 sequence: CASNTGTGSYNEQFF. In DNA form, the CDR3 reads TGTGCCAGCAATACCGGGACCGGCTCCTACAATGAGCAGTTCTTC. Full variable domain (missing parts from reference TRBV7-9 and TRBJ2-1): DTGVSQNPRHKITKRGQNVTFRCDPISEHNRLYWYRQTLGQGPEFLTYFQNEAQLEKSRLLSDRFSAERPKGSFSTLEIQRTEQGDSAMYLCASNTGTGSYNEQFFGPGTRLTVL.

This clone appeared a few times. The chain combines TRBV4-1 with TRBJ2-7; TRBD1 is a possible D gene (6 bases). The V end lost 4 bases, the J end lost 5 bases, and 15 bases lay between the germline ends. The CDR3 consists of 14 residues. Germline-derived CDR1 and CDR2 are MGHRA and YSYEKL. The CDR3 loop reads CASSPSTGKDEQYF. For the CDR3, the DNA is TGCGCCAGCAGCCCCTCGACAGGAAAGGACGAGCAGTACTTC.

The chain combines TRBV5-4 with TRBJ2-3; 10 bases line up with TRBD2. The CDR3 has 15 amino acids. V was pared by 3 bases and J by 7 bases, with 8 bases of the junction left unmatched. Germline V CDR1 and CDR2: SGHNT, YYREEE (reference sequence). The CDR3 loop reads CASSSILAGKYTQYF. DNA for the CDR3: TGTGCCAGCAGCTCCATACTAGCGGGGAAATATACGCAGTATTTT.

This sequence joins TRBV5-1 and TRBJ1-2; D unclear. The germline V gene encodes CDR1 SGHRS and CDR2 YFSETQ. The V and J ends lost 0 bases and 4 bases respectively, with 10 bases between them. The CDR3 is made up of 14 amino acids. CDR3 DNA: TGCGCCAGCAGCTTGGTAGGGTCCTCCTATGGCTACACCTTC. Protein sequence: CASSLVGSSYGYTF.

The chain couples TRBV7-2 to TRBJ2-1; 10 bases fit TRBD2. Germline V gene lookup returns CDR1 SGHTA and CDR2 FQGNSA. V dropped 5 bases and J dropped 4; count of bases not matched to a gene: 8. The CDR3 spans 16 residues. CDR3 in amino acids: CASSLTSGALYNEQFF. DNA for the CDR3: TGTGCCAGCAGCCTCACTAGCGGGGCACTATACAATGAGCAGTTCTTC.

The V gene is TRBV4-2, the J gene TRBJ2-2, with a tentative D call TRBD1 (5 bases). CDR3 length: 17 amino acids. Germline-derived CDR1 and CDR2 are LGHNA and YNFKEQ. The V end lost 0 bases, the J end lost 0 bases, and 11 bases lay between the germline ends. CDR3 protein: CASSQDSQGANTGELFF. The CDR3 nucleotides are TGTGCCAGCAGCCAAGACTCGCAGGGCGCGAACACCGGGGAGCTGTTTTTT.

The V gene is TRBV7-6, the J gene TRBJ2-2; the match to TRBD2 covers 12 bases. The CDR3 has 15 amino acids. Germline CDR1 and CDR2: SGHVS and FNYEAQ. The V segment lost 5 bases and the J segment 8 bases; nucleotides outside the gene matches: 6. CDR3 nucleotides: TGTGCCAGCAGCCCTCTAGCGGGGGGGCTTGGGGAGCTGTTTTTT. Translation gives CASSPLAGGLGELFF. Full variable domain (missing parts from reference TRBV7-6 and TRBJ2-2): GAGVSQSPRYKVTKRGQDVALRCDPISGHVSLYWYRQALGQGPEFLTYFNYEAQQDKSGLPNDRFSAERPEGSISTLTIQRTEQRDSAMYRCASSPLAGGLGELFFGEGSRLTVL.

This clone is labeled as medium-sized. Other DNA sequences in the same sample also yield this CDR3. The chain carries TRBV20-1 and TRBJ2-5, with D unresolved. The CDR3 is 10 residues long. The V and J ends lost 7 bases and 7 bases respectively, with 10 bases between them. Germline CDR1 is DFQATT and CDR2 is SNEGSKA (reference sequence). The CDR3 loop reads CSVEDLTQYF. CDR3 DNA sequence: TGCAGTGTTGAAGACTTGACCCAGTACTTC.

The chain combines TRBV5-4 with TRBJ2-5, with TRBD2 identical over 8 bases. The CDR3 covers 14 residues. Germline V gene lookup returns CDR1 SGHNT and CDR2 YYREEE (reference sequence). V trimming: 3 bases; J trimming: 4 bases; junction bases outside the gene matches: 5. DNA for the CDR3: TGTGCCAGCAGCTCGCGGGGGGCCCCAGAGACCCAGTACTTC. Translating gives CASSSRGAPETQYF.

This sequence joins TRBV5-1 and TRBJ1-1; D may be TRBD1 (6 bases). The CDR3 spans 16 residues. V shed 4 bases and J shed 0 bases, with 16 bases lying between them. CDR1 SGHRS and CDR2 YFSETQ come from the germline V gene. CDR3 protein: CASSAVPTGLNTEAFF. DNA for the CDR3: TGCGCCAGCAGCGCCGTCCCGACAGGTTTGAACACTGAAGCTTTCTTT.